These 12 T cell receptor beta chains share one sample of origin, sequenced in a study of shared clonotypes between healthy human individuals. Here immunoSEQ multiplex PCR was the method, and the copy in TCRdb shows in-frame clones only, minus some. This table has around 510,000 clones, roughly four fifths appearing once. The sequenced material came from PBMCs. The receptors stem from a woman in her 40s in good health. Some clones in this sample may be carry-over from other donors' samples.

The chain carries TRBV7-2 and TRBJ1-4; D call uncertain. This CDR3 comprises 14 residues. Trimming pared 5 bases from V and 8 bases from J, leaving 15 bases between. CDR1 and CDR2 from the germline V gene are SGHTA and FQGNSA. The CDR3 is CASSPGGLQEKLFF. The CDR3 DNA sequence: TGTGCCAGCAGCCCGGGAGGGTTGCAAGAAAAACTGTTTTTT.

The V call is TRBV9, the J call TRBJ2-4; D unclear. Trimming shortened V by 0 bases and J by 8 bases, and 12 bases separated the two germline ends. Germline CDR1 and CDR2: SGDLS and YYNGEE. The CDR3 loop spans 14 amino acids. The CDR3 reads CASSVGSGWDIQYF. CDR3 DNA sequence: TGTGCCAGCAGCGTAGGGTCGGGTTGGGACATTCAGTACTTC.

V is TRBV15 and J is TRBJ2-7, with D maybe TRBD1 (5 bases). Germline V lookup: CDR1 LNHNV, CDR2 YYDKDF (reference sequence). This CDR3 comprises 13 residues. V dropped 5 bases and J dropped 4 bases, with 12 bases sitting between them. Here the CDR3 reads CATSPSREYEQYF. The DNA for the CDR3 is TGTGCCACCAGCCCCTCCAGGGAATACGAGCAGTACTTC.

This sequence joins TRBV19 and TRBJ1-2, with D unclear. Trimming took 4 bases from V and 4 from J, leaving 16 bases between them. CDR3 length: 15 amino acids. Germline V gene sequence: CDR1 LNHDA, CDR2 SQIVND (reference sequence). The CDR3 region is CASSSQNRKGYGYTF. In nucleotides, the CDR3 is TGTGCCAGTAGTAGTCAGAACAGAAAGGGCTATGGCTACACCTTC.

The chain employs TRBV27 and TRBJ2-6, with D possibly being TRBD1 or TRBD2 (6 bases each). Between the trimmed V and J ends, which lost 2 bases and 4 bases, there was a span of 12 bases. CDR1 is MNHEY, CDR2 SMNVEV, per germline (reference sequence). CDR3 length: 16 amino acids. Written as DNA, the CDR3 is TGTGCCAGCAGTTTAAGGGGGGCGCCCGGGGCCAACGTCCTGACTTTC. It yields the protein CASSLRGAPGANVLTF.

The chain uses TRBV9 and TRBJ2-1; TRBD2 matches at 8 bases. The J segment lost 4 bases and the V segment lost 2 bases, leaving 17 bases of the junction unmatched. CDR1 and CDR2 from the germline V gene are SGDLS and YYNGEE. The CDR3 is made up of 19 amino acids. The CDR3 nucleotides read TGTGCCAGCAGCGTGGGAATTAGCGGGATTCAAGCCGGTTACAATGAGCAGTTCTTC. It specifies CASSVGISGIQAGYNEQFF.

J is TRBJ2-5 and V is TRBV6-5; maybe TRBD2 (6 bases). V was shortened by 5 bases and J by 5 bases, with 12 bases between the two germline ends. CDR3 length: 13 residues. The germline CDR1 and CDR2 sequences are MNHEY and SVGAGI. CDR3 sequence reads: CASSLGTAETQYF. In DNA, the CDR3 is TGTGCCAGCAGTCTTGGGACTGCCGAGACCCAGTACTTC.

The chain combines TRBV28 with TRBJ1-1; tentatively, D is TRBD1 (5 bases). Germline CDR1 reads MDHEN; CDR2 reads SYDVKM. The ends were cut back, 5 bases at V and 3 bases at J, with 13 bases in the middle. The CDR3 loop spans 14 amino acids. CDR3 in DNA: TGTGCCAGCAGTCCCCCCGGGGCAGACACTGAAGCTTTCTTT. The encoded protein is CASSPPGADTEAFF.

This clone was seen a single time. The chain is built from TRBV6-1 and TRBJ1-5; maybe TRBD1 (5 bases). The CDR3 covers 17 residues. Deletions cut 4 bases from V and 0 bases from J, with 16 bases between. Germline V gene sequence: CDR1 MNHNS, CDR2 SASEGT. The CDR3 DNA is TGTGCCAGCAGTGGGGCCCCCGGGGGTTCTAGCAATCAGCCCCAGCATTTT. Its translation is CASSGAPGGSSNQPQHF.

The chain carries TRBV29-1 and TRBJ1-3; D gene ambiguous. Trimming stripped 1 base from V and 4 bases from J, with 8 bases between. This CDR3 has 13 amino acids. Germline CDR1 reads SQVTM; CDR2 reads ANQGSEA. CDR3 loop: CSVEGQLGNTIYF. DNA of the CDR3: TGCAGCGTTGAAGGACAACTCGGAAACACCATATATTTT.

With regard to this clone: Given a far larger clone just one base away, this is likely a sequencing read error. The sample holds other DNA sequences that translate to the same CDR3. For the CDR3, the DNA is TGTGCCTGGAGCGCCAGTCCTACCTCAACCTTGGGCACTGAAGCTTTCTTT. It specifies CAWSASPTSTLGTEAFF. The J gene is TRBJ1-1, the V gene TRBV30; no definite D call. Germline V gene data show CDR1 as GTSNPN and CDR2 as SVGIG (reference sequence). This CDR3 comprises 17 residues. Trimming took off 3 bases at V and 4 bases at J, with 24 bases between the two ends.

This clone was detected only once. This chain links TRBV7-3 with TRBJ2-2; the match to TRBD2 covers 9 bases. CDR1 and CDR2 from the germline V gene are SGHTA and FQGTGA. Germline trimming cut 1 base from V and 5 bases from J; bases unmatched to any gene: 5. CDR3 length equals 16 residues. The CDR3 nucleotides read TGTGCCAGCAGCTTAAACCCTAGCGGGAAAACCGGGGAGCTGTTTTTT. Translated: CASSLNPSGKTGELFF.